A single TCR beta chain is shown here with its context. Sequencing was performed with immunoSEQ multiplex PCR; in TCRdb, only in-frame clones are kept and a portion is missing. The table records thousands of clones, 74% of them present only once. V shed 5 bases, J shed 2 bases, and the junction held 3 bases outside the gene matches. Germline CDR1 and CDR2: SGHAT and FQNNGV. This CDR3 has 14 amino acids. This record belongs to a study of immune evolution from preneoplasia to lung adenocarcinoma. Study at large: HLA loss of heterozygosity: under 7.5% AIS, roughly 15% MIA, around 35% ADC, none AAH.

Each case's diagnosis was confirmed by two pathologists on H&E. Macro-dissection enriched premalignant or tumor cells before nucleic acid extraction. The receptor was isolated from an older donor with lung adenocarcinoma. Some clones in this sample may be carry-over from other donors' samples. The sample taken for sequencing was FFPE atypical adenomatous hyperplasia tissue from the lung. Subset in this sample: atypical adenomatous hyperplasia (AAH), lung preneoplasia. The V gene is TRBV11-2, the J gene TRBJ2-7, with 10 bases aligning to TRBD1. The CDR3 sequence: CASSIGTGAYEQYF. CDR3 nucleotides: TGTGCCAGCAGCATCGGGACAGGGGCCTACGAGCAGTACTTC.